What follows describes a single TCR beta chain. The CDR3 sequence is 17 residues long. V was pared by 6 bases and J by 2 bases, with 11 bases of the junction left unmatched. Germline V CDR1 and CDR2: LGHNT, FRNRAP. The sample belongs to a study of T cell repertoires in cytomegalovirus infection. One entry per CDR3 protein results from TCRdb running MiXCR on the reads. This table holds about 180,000 distinct CDR3 sequences, 15% to 20% found once. The clonotype originates from a human donor in good health (CMV status not recorded). Some clones in this sample may be carry-over from other donors' samples. The chain combines TRBV12-5 with TRBJ1-5, with TRBD1 identical over 9 bases. The sequencing input was CD8+ T cells from PBMCs. The CDR3 DNA reads as TGTGCTAGTGGCTTTTCGGACAGGGGAAAAGGCAATCAGCCCCAGCATTTT. It encodes CASGFSDRGKGNQPQHF.